One and the same sample provided the 17 T cell receptor beta chains below, sequenced in a study of T cell repertoires in cytomegalovirus infection. TCRdb re-called the reads with MiXCR, one entry per CDR3 protein. Of around 900,000 distinct CDR3 sequences in the sample, about 33% were seen once. Their cognate antigens are unknown. The source material was cultured CD8+ T cells from PBMCs, sampled from culture after CMV antigen stimulation. The receptors were gathered from a human donor in good health (CMV status not recorded). Some clones in this sample may be carry-over from other donors' samples.

This clonotype was counted many times. The chain carries TRBV5-1 and TRBJ2-1; 10 nucleotides agree with TRBD2. This CDR3 comprises 16 residues. The germline V gene has CDR1 SGHRS and CDR2 YFSETQ. Trimming cost V 1 base and J 4 bases; bases outside gene matches: 5. CDR3 nucleotides: TGCGCCAGCAGCTTGTACGCTAGCGGGGGATACAATGAGCAGTTCTTC. Encoded protein: CASSLYASGGYNEQFF.

V is TRBV7-9 and J is TRBJ1-1; 7 bases match TRBD1. The CDR3 sequence is 14 residues long. Trimming removed 5 bases from V and 4 bases from J; junction bases left unmatched: 7. From germline, CDR1 is SEHNR and CDR2 FQNEAQ (reference sequence). The CDR3 loop reads CASSKGGAGTEAFF. DNA of the CDR3: TGTGCCAGCAGCAAAGGGGGCGCGGGCACTGAAGCTTTCTTT.

Only a few counts were recorded for this clonotype. V and J are TRBV6-1 and TRBJ1-6, with D tentatively TRBD1 (6 bases). Germline V lookup: CDR1 MNHNS, CDR2 SASEGT. Deletions cut 7 bases from V and 0 bases from J, with 16 bases between. The CDR3 is made up of 17 amino acids. CDR3 region: CASKSDRSSSYNSPLHF. Written as DNA, the CDR3 is TGTGCCAGCAAATCCGACAGGTCGAGCTCCTATAATTCACCCCTCCACTTT.

This clonotype was counted a few times. The V call is TRBV19, the J call TRBJ1-5, with D possibly TRBD1 on 6 matching bases. CDR1 is LNHDA, CDR2 SQIVND, per germline (reference sequence). V lost 2 bases, J lost 7 bases, and 6 bases lay in between. CDR3 size: 12 residues. CDR3 DNA sequence: TGTGCCAGTAGTATAAGGGGGCAGCCCCAGCATTTT. Its translation is CASSIRGQPQHF.

The chain employs TRBV6-5 and TRBJ1-2; D call uncertain. The CDR3 covers 13 residues. Germline values: CDR1 MNHEY, CDR2 SVGAGI. Trimming pared 2 bases from V and 5 bases from J, leaving 9 bases between. The CDR3 protein is CASSYQASYGYTF. The CDR3 DNA reads TGTGCCAGCAGTTACCAAGCCTCGTATGGCTACACCTTC.

The genes are TRBV7-6 and TRBJ1-5; D unclear. This CDR3 has 14 amino acids. V lost 1 base, J lost 5 bases, and 9 bases lay in between. Germline V gene data show CDR1 as SGHVS and CDR2 as FNYEAQ. The CDR3 region has the DNA TGTGCCAGCAGCTTAGGGGCCCCAGATCAGCCCCAGCATTTT. It is translated as CASSLGAPDQPQHF.

V and J are TRBV6-2 or TRBV6-3 and TRBJ2-7, with 8 nucleotides matching TRBD2. From germline, CDR1 is MNHEY and CDR2 SVGEGT. CDR3 length: 16 amino acids. Losses at the gene ends were 6 bases for V and 0 bases for J; bases not matched to a gene: 10. Here the CDR3 reads CASSFLRGTSSYEQYV. In nucleotides, the CDR3 is TGTGCCAGCAGCTTCCTCCGGGGGACTAGCTCCTACGAGCAGTACGTC.

This rearrangement joins TRBV27 to TRBJ2-2, with D unclear. This CDR3 has 14 residues. Germline loops: CDR1 MNHEY, CDR2 SMNVEV (reference sequence). V was trimmed by 2 bases and J by 3 bases, leaving 7 bases between them. CDR3 DNA sequence: TGTGCCAGCAGTTTAGGCAGTCACACCGGGGAGCTGTTTTTT. Protein sequence: CASSLGSHTGELFF.

This clonotype was observed a handful of times. The genes are TRBV28 and TRBJ1-1; TRBD1 is a possible D gene (6 bases). Germline V gene lookup returns CDR1 MDHEN and CDR2 SYDVKM. V lost 5 bases to trimming and J lost 1 base, with 14 bases between them. The CDR3 is made up of 15 amino acids. The CDR3 sequence is CASSRGRGGNTEAFF. Here the CDR3 DNA reads TGTGCCAGCAGTAGGGGCAGGGGCGGGAACACTGAAGCTTTCTTT. The full variable domain, in which reference TRBV28 and TRBJ1-1 provide the parts outside the CDR3, is DVKVTQSSRYLVKRTGEKVFLECVQDMDHENMFWYRQDPGLGLRLIYFSYDVKMKEKGDIPEGYSVSREKKERFSLILESASTNQTSMYLCASSRGRGGNTEAFFGQGTRLTVV.

This clonotype was counted a single time. A much larger clone is a single base away; this may be a read error. This chain joins TRBV7-6 and TRBJ2-1; D unclear. Germline-derived CDR1 and CDR2 are SGHVS and FNYEAQ. This CDR3 is built from 15 residues. The CDR3 sequence: CVSSLGETENNEQFF. The CDR3 region has the DNA TGTGTCAGCAGCTTAGGAGAAACAGAGAACAATGAGCAGTTCTTC.

This clonotype has just a few counts. DNA for the CDR3: TGTGCCACCCGAGTAGCGGGTGGCGATACGCAGTATTTT. It translates to CATRVAGGDTQYF. This sequence joins TRBV24-1 and TRBJ2-3; 7 positions match TRBD2. The V gene end was trimmed by 9 bases and the J gene end by 6 bases; junction bases not matched to a gene: 8. Germline V gives CDR1 KGHDR, CDR2 SFDVKD. CDR3 length equals 13 residues.

The gene calls are TRBV6-1 and TRBJ2-1; perhaps TRBD1 as D (8 bases). The V gene's germline CDR1 is MNHNS and CDR2 SASEGT. Trimming took off 6 bases at V and 6 bases at J, with 24 bases between the two ends. The CDR3 runs to 17 residues. CDR3: CASSSQGEGVLPNEQFF. The CDR3 DNA follows: TGTGCCAGCAGCTCACAGGGGGAGGGGGTACTACCCAATGAGCAGTTCTTC.

This chain connects TRBV5-1 to TRBJ2-3; 11 bases match TRBD1. Germline V gives CDR1 SGHRS, CDR2 YFSETQ. V trimming: 4 bases; J trimming: 2 bases; junction bases outside the gene matches: 9. This CDR3 comprises 17 residues. The CDR3 DNA is TGCGCCAGCAGCAATCTCCCGGGACAGGGGGACACAGATACGCAGTATTTT. Residues: CASSNLPGQGDTDTQYF.

The chain has TRBV6-5 and TRBJ2-5, with TRBD2 as a possible D gene (6 bases). CDR1 and CDR2 (germline): MNHEY, SVGAGI. The CDR3 has 15 amino acids. V was shortened by 5 bases and J by 2 bases, with 15 bases between the two germline ends. CDR3 DNA: TGTGCCAGCAGTCCCACCCCCGGGGGTCAAGAGACCCAGTACTTC. Amino acids: CASSPTPGGQETQYF.

The chain uses TRBV2 and TRBJ2-3; D gene ambiguous. Trimming shortened V by 3 bases and J by 0 bases, and 10 bases separated the two germline ends. Germline V gives CDR1 SNHLY, CDR2 FYNNEI. CDR3 length equals 15 residues. The CDR3 coding sequence is TGTGCCAGCAGTGAGAGAGGAAGGAGCACAGATACGCAGTATTTT. This sequence encodes CASSERGRSTDTQYF.

V and J are TRBV27 and TRBJ2-7; possible D gene TRBD2, 5 bases. From germline, CDR1 is MNHEY and CDR2 SMNVEV (reference sequence). This CDR3 contains 13 residues. Trimming left V 7 bases short and J 7 bases short, with 17 bases between. Here the CDR3 reads CASKPSLRGEQYF. CDR3 DNA: TGTGCCAGCAAACCGTCCCTTCGCGGGGAGCAGTACTTC.

This clonotype has only a few counts. This sequence joins TRBV27 and TRBJ2-7; no definite D call. The V end lost 3 bases, the J end lost 0 bases, and 9 bases lay between the germline ends. Looked up from germline, CDR1 is MNHEY and CDR2 is SMNVEV (reference sequence). The CDR3 extends over 14 amino acids. The CDR3 sequence: CASSFDGPSYEQYF. The CDR3 coding sequence is TGTGCCAGCAGTTTCGACGGGCCCTCCTACGAGCAGTACTTC.